The subject of this entry is one T cell receptor beta chain. Its antigen is unidentified. The PCR contained 60 Vbeta and 13 Jbeta primers. Some clones are missing from TCRdb's copy, which holds only in-frame ones; the method was immunoSEQ multiplex PCR. Recorded for this sample: about 60,000 clones. After removal of 1 base from V and 5 bases from J, the junction contained 9 bases not matched to a gene. This CDR3 has 17 amino acids. Germline CDR1 and CDR2: SGHDN and FVKESK. Participants comprised healthy donors of bone marrow. These data originate in a study of cytomegalovirus exposure and HLA in healthy donors. Regarding the study as a whole: In vitro checks showed that a few CMV-associated chains really do target CMV antigens. Most observed TCR sequences were rare, whereas some public TCRs were detected in many donors. Later analysis indicated greater clonal expansion among HLA-associated TCR beta chains than among equally common other chains.

The material sequenced was PBMCs. The sequence was collected from a man aged 50-59 years in good health and CMV-seropositive. The chain joins TRBV14 to TRBJ1-1; 11 bases map to TRBD1. In DNA form, the CDR3 reads TGTGCCAGCAGCCAAGTGGACAGGGGGCTCTTAGGGACTGAAGCTTTCTTT. Amino acids: CASSQVDRGLLGTEAFF. The variable domain in full, with the rest retrieved from reference TRBV14 and TRBJ1-1, is EAGVTQFPSHSVIEKGQTVTLRCDPISGHDNLYWYRRVMGKEIKFLLHFVKESKQDESGMPNNRFLAERTGGTYSTLKVQPAELEDSGVYFCASSQVDRGLLGTEAFFGQGTRLTVV.